The table lists the clone carrying this T cell receptor (beta chain) with many counts. Its antigen is as yet unknown. This entry comes from a study of glioma-infiltrating T cells. TCR alpha and beta CDR3 regions were amplified from RNA using iRepertoire nested multiplex PCR. Input was roughly 85-400 ng of tissue mRNA or PBMC total RNA. TCRdb processed the multiplex PCR reads anew with MiXCR; each CDR3 protein has one entry. There are around 190,000 distinct CDR3 sequences in the sample; around 42% occur only once, and roughly 5.2% lies in the top ten. The germline V gene encodes CDR1 LNHNV and CDR2 YYDKDF (reference sequence). The CDR3 has 17 residues. V lost 0 bases and J lost 6, with 17 bases in between. Study results and caveats: Gliomas, especially low-grade, showed above-expected tissue-blood divergence; non-neoplastic patients showed below. Tissue and blood shared very few CDR3 sequences.

The V and J genes are TRBV15 and TRBJ1-4; D perhaps matches TRBD1 (5 bases). The clonotype was recovered from a human donor with low-grade glioma or glioblastoma, undergoing nonglioma brain surgery, or in good health (not recorded which). The source material was glioma tissue, nonneoplastic brain tissue, or PBMCs (not recorded which). In nucleotides, the CDR3 is TGTGCCACCAGCAGAGATCCTGGCGGGACCAGGGATGAAAAACTGTTTTTT. Its translation is CATSRDPGGTRDEKLFF.